This T cell receptor (beta chain) is from a study of tumor and adjacent non-tumor tissue in lung cancer. A modified ARM-PCR protocol with three rounds of nested PCR amplified TCRbeta. TCRdb called the multiplex PCR reads again in MiXCR, with one record for every CDR3 protein. Here the sample spans fewer than 90,000 distinct CDR3 sequences, 76% being singletons. Germline assignment: CDR1 SEHNR and CDR2 FQNEAQ (reference sequence). The trim removed 1 base at V and 2 bases at J, leaving 1 base unmatched. This CDR3 is 14 amino acids long. RNA was extracted from bulk tissue without any cell sorting. More than 3 cm separated this lung sample from the edge of the tumor. This clonotype was seen a handful of times.

The material sequenced was distant non-tumor lung tissue. This TCR derives from a woman aged 45-60 years with non-small cell lung cancer. The chain carries TRBV7-9 and TRBJ2-5; 7 positions match TRBD2. CDR3 sequence (DNA): TGTGCCAGCAGCTTAGGGGGGGGACAAGAGACCCAGTACTTC. Translating it yields CASSLGGGQETQYF.